The 20 T cell receptor beta chains listed next were all sequenced from one sample in a study of blood T cell repertoires in COVID-19. Assay: immunoSEQ multiplex PCR; the TCRdb copy retains only in-frame clones and omits some. The repertoire consists of around 120,000 clones, with 90% occurring once and the leading ten covering about 4%. Material for sequencing was peripheral blood. These receptors originate from a woman aged 55-69 years with COVID-19, enrolled during active disease.

The CDR3 sequence is CASSLFRRGLPTYNEQFF. The DNA for the CDR3 is TGTGCCAGCAGCTTATTTAGGAGGGGACTCCCCACCTACAATGAGCAGTTCTTC. The chain joins TRBV7-9 to TRBJ2-1; weak D call: TRBD2 (6 bases). CDR3 length: 18 residues. Germline V gene lookup returns CDR1 SEHNR and CDR2 FQNEAQ (reference sequence). V was shortened by 2 bases and J by 2 bases, with 19 bases between the two germline ends. The full variable domain, with the rest looked up from reference TRBV7-9 and TRBJ2-1, is DTGVSQNPRHKITKRGQNVTFRCDPISEHNRLYWYRQTLGQGPEFLTYFQNEAQLEKSRLLSDRFSAERPKGSFSTLEIQRTEQGDSAMYLCASSLFRRGLPTYNEQFFGPGTRLTVL.

J is TRBJ1-2 and V is TRBV9; 11 bases agree with TRBD1. Germline CDR1 reads SGDLS; CDR2 reads YYNGEE. The CDR3 is 13 residues long. V was clipped by 7 bases and J by 7 bases; unmatched bases: 6. The DNA of the CDR3 is TGTGCCAGCTCAGGGACAGGGGGTCCTGGCTACACCTTC. Protein: CASSGTGGPGYTF.

The chain carries TRBV7-2 and TRBJ1-1, with D perhaps matching TRBD1 (6 bases). Germline V gives CDR1 SGHTA, CDR2 FQGNSA. V lost 1 base to trimming and J lost 9 bases, with 12 bases between them. This CDR3 has 13 amino acids. The CDR3 DNA reads as TGTGCCAGCAGCTTAGTACAGGGTCGAAAAGCTTTCTTT. Protein sequence: CASSLVQGRKAFF.

The CDR3 bases are TGCGCCAGCAGCCAAGATTCGCGGGGGGCATTCTCCTACAATGAGCAGTTCTTC. Its translation: CASSQDSRGAFSYNEQFF. The chain is built from TRBV4-3 and TRBJ2-1; TRBD2 matches at 8 bases. Germline V gives CDR1 LGHNA, CDR2 YSLEER. V dropped 0 bases and J dropped 0; count of bases not matched to a gene: 7. CDR3 length equals 18 residues.

This clone was seen a single time. The genes are TRBV30 and TRBJ1-6, with a weak D call TRBD1 (6 bases). Germline values: CDR1 GTSNPN, CDR2 SVGIG (reference sequence). The CDR3 is 14 residues long. Trimming stripped 3 bases from V and 10 bases from J, with 16 bases between. CDR3 in amino acids: CAWSLTGGPSPLHF. CDR3 nucleotide sequence: TGTGCCTGGAGCCTAACGGGGGGCCCATCACCCCTCCACTTT.

The rearrangement uses TRBV27 and TRBJ1-2, with a weak D call TRBD1 (6 bases). Per germline, CDR1 MNHEY and CDR2 SMNVEV (reference sequence). CDR3 length equals 13 residues. The V end was cut by 6 bases, the J end by 6 bases, with 14 bases between. The CDR3 DNA reads as TGTGCCAGCAGCATGCACAGGGTTGATGGCTACACCTTC. Protein: CASSMHRVDGYTF.

DNA of the CDR3: TGTGCCAGCAGCCTGAGGGTAGCCAAAAACATTCAGTACTTC. It codes for CASSLRVAKNIQYF. V and J are TRBV3-1 (or the pseudogene TRBV3-2) and TRBJ2-4; TRBD2 might be the D (5 bases). Trimming stripped 4 bases from V and 0 bases from J, with 7 bases between. There are 14 residues in the CDR3. Germline-derived CDR1 and CDR2 are LGHDT and YNNKEL (reference sequence).

The rearrangement joins TRBV4-3 to TRBJ2-2; TRBD2 matches 11 bases. Germline assignment: CDR1 LGHNA and CDR2 YSLEER. The V segment lost 5 bases and the J segment 5 bases; nucleotides outside the gene matches: 13. The CDR3 length is 18 residues. The CDR3 DNA reads TGCGCCAGCAGCGTCCAACCCCCGGGACTAGCGGCTACCGGGGAGCTGTTTTTT. This encodes CASSVQPPGLAATGELFF.

The chain couples TRBV11-2 to TRBJ2-7, with 8 bases lining up with TRBD2. The CDR3 totals 12 residues. CDR1 is SGHAT, CDR2 FQNNGV, per germline. J gave up 3 bases and V 5 bases, and 0 bases lay outside the gene matches. The DNA of the CDR3 is TGTGCCAGCAGCCGGGGGGGCTACGAGCAGTACTTC. Translating it yields CASSRGGYEQYF.

The chain is built from TRBV6-5 and TRBJ1-1; tentatively, D is TRBD1 (5 bases). Trimming left V 4 bases short and J 0 bases short, with 12 bases between. The CDR3 is 15 amino acids. The germline CDR1 and CDR2 sequences are MNHEY and SVGAGI. The CDR3: CASSSPRQLNTEAFF. DNA of the CDR3: TGTGCCAGCAGTTCCCCCCGACAGTTGAACACTGAAGCTTTCTTT.

The V and J genes are TRBV10-3 and TRBJ2-1; TRBD1 agrees at 9 bases. The CDR3 extends over 17 amino acids. V shed 2 bases, J shed 7 bases, and the junction held 12 bases outside the gene matches. In germline, CDR1 is ENHRY, CDR2 SYGVKD. The CDR3 DNA reads TGTGCCATCAGTGAGCCCAAAGAAACAGGGGGCCGAAATGAGCAGTTCTTC. Encoded protein: CAISEPKETGGRNEQFF.

The chain couples TRBV7-2 to TRBJ1-6; 8 positions match TRBD1. V was clipped by 5 bases and J by 5 bases; unmatched bases: 5. This CDR3 has 15 residues. Germline values: CDR1 SGHTA, CDR2 FQGNSA. The CDR3 region has the DNA TGTGCCAGCAGCGCGCGGACAGGGAATAATTCACCCCTCCACTTT. Encoded protein: CASSARTGNNSPLHF.

The chain recombines TRBV6-1 with TRBJ1-5; D is ambiguous. The germline V gene encodes CDR1 MNHNS and CDR2 SASEGT. Trimming shortened V by 3 bases and J by 9 bases, and 6 bases separated the two germline ends. The CDR3 is 11 amino acids. The CDR3 here is CASSDPRPQHF. The CDR3 DNA is TGTGCCAGCAGTGACCCTCGGCCCCAGCATTTT.

This chain connects TRBV7-8 to TRBJ1-5; D is unresolved. In germline, CDR1 is SGHVS, CDR2 FQNEAQ. Trimming removed 1 base from V and 0 bases from J, with 13 bases in between. The CDR3 consists of 17 residues. For the CDR3, the DNA is TGTGCCAGCAGCTTAGTAGAGGGCTCCCCTAGCAATCAGCCCCAGCATTTT. It encodes CASSLVEGSPSNQPQHF.

This sequence joins TRBV11-2 and TRBJ2-7; TRBD2 might be the D (5 bases). Trimming shortened V by 0 bases and J by 2 bases, and 8 bases separated the two germline ends. The CDR3 contains 14 residues. In germline, CDR1 is SGHAT, CDR2 FQNNGV. The CDR3 sequence is CASSLDHSAYEQYF. CDR3 nucleotides: TGTGCCAGCAGCTTAGATCATAGCGCCTACGAGCAGTACTTC.

The rearrangement links TRBV19 to TRBJ2-1, with a possible D match to TRBD2 (5 bases). The CDR3 loop spans 15 amino acids. V dropped 4 bases and J dropped 5 bases, with 15 bases sitting between them. In germline, CDR1 is LNHDA, CDR2 SQIVND (reference sequence). CDR3 bases: TGTGCCAGTAGTACCCCCAGATTCGGGAACAATGAGCAGTTCTTC. This translates into CASSTPRFGNNEQFF.

The CDR3 nucleotides read TGTGCCAGCAGCTTAGACACCTTAAACTATGGCTACACCTTC. This translates into CASSLDTLNYGYTF. The chain employs TRBV7-8 and TRBJ1-2; D not resolved. This CDR3 spans 14 amino acids. CDR1 and CDR2 from the germline V gene are SGHVS and FQNEAQ. Trimming cost V 1 base and J 2 bases, with 8 bases left between them.

The V and J genes are TRBV19 and TRBJ1-4; TRBD1 is a possible D gene (5 bases). The V gene lost 3 bases and the J gene lost 3 bases, with 8 bases spanning the gap. Germline CDR1 is LNHDA and CDR2 is SQIVND (reference sequence). This CDR3 is 14 amino acids long. CDR3 coding DNA: TGTGCCAGTAGTATTGCGGGGGCTAATGAAAAACTGTTTTTT. Its protein is CASSIAGANEKLFF.

CDR3 protein: CASSASGQGIYYGYTF. The CDR3 bases are TGTGCCAGCAGCGCGTCGGGACAGGGAATTTACTATGGCTACACCTTC. The gene calls are TRBV9 and TRBJ1-2; 9 bases align to TRBD1. This CDR3 has 16 amino acids. V lost 3 bases, J lost 3 bases, and 9 bases stayed unmatched. Germline loops: CDR1 SGDLS, CDR2 YYNGEE.

The rearrangement uses TRBV10-3 and TRBJ2-3; 10 bases are shared with TRBD2. There are 13 residues in the CDR3. Germline V CDR1 and CDR2: ENHRY, SYGVKD. The CDR3 region has the DNA TGTGGGACAGCGGGGGGGAGCACAGATACGCAGTATTTT. Encoded protein: CGTAGGSTDTQYF.